Below are 8 T cell receptor beta chains sequenced from a single sample in a study of T cells expressing NK-cell markers. TCRdb reprocessed the 5' RACE reads and reports one entry per CDR3 protein, with no DNA. Its clone listing holds some 500,000 distinct CDR3 sequences. Sequenced material: blood T cells: a sorted CD56 or NKG2C T cell subset, CD4+ or CD8+ T cells, or bulk PBMC T cells (not recorded which). These receptors came from a woman between 45 and 65 years old in good health.

CDR3 loop: CASTGGGGNEKLFF. The chain combines TRBV12-3 or TRBV12-4 with TRBJ1-4; TCRdb names TRBD1, which stays unverified in the absence of DNA. The CDR3 has 14 amino acids.

This CDR3 reads CSASVGGSKQFF. The chain has TRBV20-1 and TRBJ2-1; there is no DNA to check the TCRdb D call of TRBD2. CDR3 size: 12 residues. Germline V gene lookup returns CDR1 DFQATT and CDR2 SNEGSKA (reference sequence).

The rearrangement uses TRBV6-5 and TRBJ1-4. Germline CDR1 reads MNHEY; CDR2 reads SVGAGI. The CDR3 is 14 residues long. The CDR3 spells CASSYNDPNEKLFF.

This chain's CDR3 is CASSLGYGNTGELFF. V usage is TRBV5-1 and J usage is TRBJ2-2. The CDR3 is made up of 15 amino acids. Germline V gene data show CDR1 as SGHRS and CDR2 as YFSETQ.

The chain joins TRBV25-1 to TRBJ2-2. Germline CDR1 reads MGHDK; CDR2 reads SYGVNS. CDR3 size: 15 residues. The CDR3 is CASSVATPYTGELFF.

The chain joins TRBV4-1 to TRBJ2-2; the D call from TCRdb, TRBD1, cannot be confirmed without DNA. Germline values: CDR1 MGHRA, CDR2 YSYEKL. The CDR3 is 15 residues long. The CDR3 protein is CASSQVGRGTGELFF.

V and J are TRBV6-5 and TRBJ2-3; as DNA is missing, the TRBD2 call by TCRdb cannot be tested. Germline-derived CDR1 and CDR2 are MNHEY and SVGAGI. This CDR3 has 17 amino acids. The CDR3 here is CASSYQLAGLTQDTQYF.

The V and J genes are TRBV6-4 and TRBJ1-6; as DNA is missing, the TRBD1 call by TCRdb cannot be tested. Germline values: CDR1 MRHNA, CDR2 SNTAGT. The CDR3 loop spans 15 amino acids. The CDR3 is CASSPGQGANSPLHF.